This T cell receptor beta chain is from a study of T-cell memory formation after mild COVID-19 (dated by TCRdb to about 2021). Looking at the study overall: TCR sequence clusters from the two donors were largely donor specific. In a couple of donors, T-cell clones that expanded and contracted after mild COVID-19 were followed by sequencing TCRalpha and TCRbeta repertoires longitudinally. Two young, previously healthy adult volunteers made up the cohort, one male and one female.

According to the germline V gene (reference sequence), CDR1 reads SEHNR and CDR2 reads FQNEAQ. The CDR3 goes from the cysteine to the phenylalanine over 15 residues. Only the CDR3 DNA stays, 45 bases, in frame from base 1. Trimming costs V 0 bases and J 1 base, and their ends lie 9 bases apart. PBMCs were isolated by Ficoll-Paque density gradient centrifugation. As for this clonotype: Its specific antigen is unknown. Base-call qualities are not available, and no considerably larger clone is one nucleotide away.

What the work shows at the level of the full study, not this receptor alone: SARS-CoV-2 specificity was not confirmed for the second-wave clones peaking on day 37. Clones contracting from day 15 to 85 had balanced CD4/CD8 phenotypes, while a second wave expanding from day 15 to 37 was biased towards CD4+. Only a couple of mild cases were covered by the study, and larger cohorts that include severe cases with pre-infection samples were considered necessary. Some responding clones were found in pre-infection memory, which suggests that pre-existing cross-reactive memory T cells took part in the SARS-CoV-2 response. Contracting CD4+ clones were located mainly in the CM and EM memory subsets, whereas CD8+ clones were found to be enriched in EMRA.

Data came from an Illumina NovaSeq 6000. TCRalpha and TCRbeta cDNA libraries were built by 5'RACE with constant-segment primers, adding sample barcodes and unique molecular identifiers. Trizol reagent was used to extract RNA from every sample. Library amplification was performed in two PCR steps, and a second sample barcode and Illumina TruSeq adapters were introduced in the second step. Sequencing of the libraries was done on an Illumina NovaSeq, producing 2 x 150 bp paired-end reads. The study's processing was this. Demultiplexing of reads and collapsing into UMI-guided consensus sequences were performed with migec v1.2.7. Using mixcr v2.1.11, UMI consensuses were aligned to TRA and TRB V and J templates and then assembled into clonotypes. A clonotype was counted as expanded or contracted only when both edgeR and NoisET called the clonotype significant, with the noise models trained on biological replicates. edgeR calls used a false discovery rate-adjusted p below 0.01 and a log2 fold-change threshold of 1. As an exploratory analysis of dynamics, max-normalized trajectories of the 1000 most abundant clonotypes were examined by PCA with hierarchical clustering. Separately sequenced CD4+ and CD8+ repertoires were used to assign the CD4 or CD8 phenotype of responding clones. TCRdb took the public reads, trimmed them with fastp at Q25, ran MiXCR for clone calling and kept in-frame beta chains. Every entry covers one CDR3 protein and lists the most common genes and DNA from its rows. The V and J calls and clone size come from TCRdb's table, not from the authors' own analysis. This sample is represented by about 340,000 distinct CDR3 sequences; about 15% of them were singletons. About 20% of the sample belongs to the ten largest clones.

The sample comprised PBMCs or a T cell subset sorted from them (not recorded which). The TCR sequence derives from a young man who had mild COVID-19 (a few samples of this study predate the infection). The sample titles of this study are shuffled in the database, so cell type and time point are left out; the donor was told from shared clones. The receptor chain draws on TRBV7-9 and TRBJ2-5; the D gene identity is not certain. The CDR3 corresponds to CASSLAGNGQETQYF. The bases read TGTGCCAGCAGCTTAGCGGGCAACGGCCAAGAGACCCAGTACTTC.